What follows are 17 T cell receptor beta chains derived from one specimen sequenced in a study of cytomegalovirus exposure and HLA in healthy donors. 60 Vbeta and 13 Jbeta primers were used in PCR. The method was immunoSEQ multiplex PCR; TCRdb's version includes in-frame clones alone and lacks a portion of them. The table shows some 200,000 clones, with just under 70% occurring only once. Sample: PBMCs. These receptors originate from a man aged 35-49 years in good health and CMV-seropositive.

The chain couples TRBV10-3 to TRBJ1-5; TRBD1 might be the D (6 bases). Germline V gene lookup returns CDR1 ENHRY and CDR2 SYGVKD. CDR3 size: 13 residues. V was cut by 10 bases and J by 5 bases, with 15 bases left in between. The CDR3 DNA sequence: TGTGCCAGAACAGGGAAGGATGATCAGCCCCAGCATTTT. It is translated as CARTGKDDQPQHF.

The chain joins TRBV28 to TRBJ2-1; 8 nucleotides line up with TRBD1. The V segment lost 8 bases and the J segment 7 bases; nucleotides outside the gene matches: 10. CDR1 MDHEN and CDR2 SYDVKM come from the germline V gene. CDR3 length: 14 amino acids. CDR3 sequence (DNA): TGTGCCAGCCGGTTGACAGGGGCAGGTAATGAGCAGTTCTTC. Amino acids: CASRLTGAGNEQFF.

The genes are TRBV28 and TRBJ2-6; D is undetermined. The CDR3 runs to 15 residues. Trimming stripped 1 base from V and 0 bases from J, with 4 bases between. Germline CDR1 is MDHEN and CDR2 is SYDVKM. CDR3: CASSLYGSGANVLTF. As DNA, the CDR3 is TGTGCCAGCAGTTTATACGGCTCTGGGGCCAACGTCCTGACTTTC. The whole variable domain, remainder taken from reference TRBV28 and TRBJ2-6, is DVKVTQSSRYLVKRTGEKVFLECVQDMDHENMFWYRQDPGLGLRLIYFSYDVKMKEKGDIPEGYSVSREKKERFSLILESASTNQTSMYLCASSLYGSGANVLTFGAGSRLTVL.

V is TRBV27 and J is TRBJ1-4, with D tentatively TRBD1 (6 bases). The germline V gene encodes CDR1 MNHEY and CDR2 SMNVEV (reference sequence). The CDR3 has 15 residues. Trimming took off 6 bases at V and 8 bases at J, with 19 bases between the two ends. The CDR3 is CASSERQLRGEKLFF. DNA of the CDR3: TGTGCCAGCAGCGAGAGGCAGCTTAGGGGGGAAAAACTGTTTTTT.

CDR3 in DNA: TGTGCCAGCAGCAGGGGACGGACGCACCACGAGCAGTACTTC. Its protein product is CASSRGRTHHEQYF. The chain recombines TRBV6-5 with TRBJ2-7; D is possibly TRBD1 (6 bases). This CDR3 has 14 residues. V lost 6 bases, J lost 5 bases, and 17 bases lay in between. CDR1 is MNHEY and CDR2 is SVGAGI in the germline V gene.

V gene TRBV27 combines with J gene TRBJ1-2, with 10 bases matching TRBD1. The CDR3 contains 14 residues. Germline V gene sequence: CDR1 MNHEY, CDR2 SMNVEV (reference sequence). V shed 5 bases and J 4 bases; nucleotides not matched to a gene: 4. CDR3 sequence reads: CASSPGQGTYGYTF. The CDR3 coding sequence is TGTGCCAGCAGTCCGGGACAGGGGACCTATGGCTACACCTTC.

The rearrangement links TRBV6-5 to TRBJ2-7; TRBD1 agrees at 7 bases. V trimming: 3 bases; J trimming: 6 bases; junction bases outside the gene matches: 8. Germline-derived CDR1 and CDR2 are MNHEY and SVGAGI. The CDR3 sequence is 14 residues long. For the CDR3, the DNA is TGTGCCAGCAGTTATTTTGAGGGGGCGGGCGAGCAGTACTTC. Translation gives CASSYFEGAGEQYF.

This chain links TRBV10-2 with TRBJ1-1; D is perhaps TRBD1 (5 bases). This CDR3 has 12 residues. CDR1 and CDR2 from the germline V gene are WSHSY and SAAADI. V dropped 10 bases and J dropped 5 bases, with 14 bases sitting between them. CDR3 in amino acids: CATDNGGTEAFF. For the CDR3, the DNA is TGCGCCACTGATAACGGGGGGACTGAAGCTTTCTTT.

CDR3 in amino acids: CASSATGLSGGGAFF. The CDR3 nucleotides are TGTGCCAGCAGCGCCACGGGACTCTCGGGGGGAGGAGCTTTCTTT. The chain recombines TRBV9 with TRBJ1-1, with D possibly being TRBD1 (5 bases). Trimming cost V 3 bases and J 10 bases, with 22 bases left between them. The CDR3 runs 15 residues. CDR1 and CDR2 from the germline V gene are SGDLS and YYNGEE. Variable domain in full (rest from reference TRBV9 and TRBJ1-1): DSGVTQTPKHLITATGQRVTLRCSPRSGDLSVYWYQQSLDQGLQFLIQYYNGEERAKGNILERFSAQQFPDLHSELNLSSLELGDSALYFCASSATGLSGGGAFFGQGTRLTVV.

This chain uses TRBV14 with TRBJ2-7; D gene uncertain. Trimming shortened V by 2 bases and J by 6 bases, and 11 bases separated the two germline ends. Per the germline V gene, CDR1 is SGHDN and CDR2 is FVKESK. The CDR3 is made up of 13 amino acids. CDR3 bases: TGTGCCAGCAGCCAAATTTGGTACGGCGAGCAGTACTTC. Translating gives CASSQIWYGEQYF.

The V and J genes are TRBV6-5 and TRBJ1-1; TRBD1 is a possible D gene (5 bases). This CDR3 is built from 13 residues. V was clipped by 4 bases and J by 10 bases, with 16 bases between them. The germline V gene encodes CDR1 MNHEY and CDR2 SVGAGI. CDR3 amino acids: CASSSPGFGRAFF. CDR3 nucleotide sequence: TGTGCCAGCAGTTCACCAGGGTTCGGGCGAGCTTTCTTT.

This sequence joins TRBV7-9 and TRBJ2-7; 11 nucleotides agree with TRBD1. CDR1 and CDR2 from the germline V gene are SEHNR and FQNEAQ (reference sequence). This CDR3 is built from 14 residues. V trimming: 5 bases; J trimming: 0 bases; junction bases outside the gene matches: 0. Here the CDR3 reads CASSGQGASYEQYF. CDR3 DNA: TGTGCCAGCAGCGGACAGGGGGCCTCCTACGAGCAGTACTTC.

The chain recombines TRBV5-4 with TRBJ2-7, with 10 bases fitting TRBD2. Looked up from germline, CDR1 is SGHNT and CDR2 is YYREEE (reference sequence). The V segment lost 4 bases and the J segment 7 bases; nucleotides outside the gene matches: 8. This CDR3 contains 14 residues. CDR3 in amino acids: CASSIGTSVQEQYF. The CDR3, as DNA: TGTGCCAGCAGCATAGGGACTAGCGTGCAGGAGCAGTACTTC. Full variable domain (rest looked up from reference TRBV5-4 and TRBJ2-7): ETGVTQSPTHLIKTRGQQVTLRCSSQSGHNTVSWYQQALGQGPQFIFQYYREEENGRGNFPPRFSGLQFPNYSSELNVNALELDDSALYLCASSIGTSVQEQYFGPGTRLTVT.

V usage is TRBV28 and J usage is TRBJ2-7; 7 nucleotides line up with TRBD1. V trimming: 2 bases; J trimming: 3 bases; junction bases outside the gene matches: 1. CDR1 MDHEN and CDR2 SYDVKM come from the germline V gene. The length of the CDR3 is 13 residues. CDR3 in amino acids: CASSLRGHYEQYF. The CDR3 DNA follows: TGTGCCAGCAGTTTAAGGGGGCACTACGAGCAGTACTTC.

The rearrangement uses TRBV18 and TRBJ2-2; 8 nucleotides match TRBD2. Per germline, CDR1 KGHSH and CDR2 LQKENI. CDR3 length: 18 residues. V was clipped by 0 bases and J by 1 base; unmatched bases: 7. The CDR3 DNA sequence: TGTGCCAGCTCACCACCTGTCGGGGGGGCCTTGAACACCGGGGAGCTGTTTTTT. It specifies CASSPPVGGALNTGELFF.

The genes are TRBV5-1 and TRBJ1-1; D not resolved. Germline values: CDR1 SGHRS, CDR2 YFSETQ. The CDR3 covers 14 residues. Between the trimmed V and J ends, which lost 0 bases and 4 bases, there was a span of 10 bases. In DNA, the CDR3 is TGCGCCAGCAGCTTGGGGGAGGGAGGCACTGAAGCTTTCTTT. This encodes CASSLGEGGTEAFF.

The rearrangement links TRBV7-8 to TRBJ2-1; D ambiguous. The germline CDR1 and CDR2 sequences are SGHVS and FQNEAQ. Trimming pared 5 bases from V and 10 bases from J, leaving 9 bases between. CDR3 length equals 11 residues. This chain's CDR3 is CASSPLTEQFF. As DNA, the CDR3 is TGTGCCAGCAGCCCCTTGACAGAGCAGTTCTTC.